One sample yielded the 28 T cell receptor beta chains listed below, sequenced in a study of blood T cell repertoires in COVID-19. Sequenced by immunoSEQ multiplex PCR; TCRdb stores in-frame clones only, minus some. The sample yields more than 100,000 clones, about two thirds seen once. What was sequenced was peripheral blood. The source is a human donor with acute or convalescent COVID-19. The donor label of this sample is uncertain.

The chain is built from TRBV30 and TRBJ2-5; 9 bases line up with TRBD1. With V trimmed by 4 bases and J by 4 bases, 7 bases remained unmatched. The germline gives CDR1 GTSNPN, CDR2 SVGIG (reference sequence). The CDR3 has 14 residues. CDR3 nucleotide sequence: TGTGCCTGGAACACAGGGGGCGCGGGAGAGACCCAGTACTTC. It translates to CAWNTGGAGETQYF.

This chain links TRBV7-9 with TRBJ1-2; D is perhaps TRBD1 (5 bases). V was trimmed by 5 bases and J by 7 bases, leaving 17 bases between them. The CDR3 extends over 14 amino acids. Per germline, CDR1 SEHNR and CDR2 FQNEAQ (reference sequence). CDR3 sequence: CASSTTALLGGYTF. DNA of the CDR3: TGTGCCAGCAGCACGACAGCCCTTCTTGGTGGCTACACCTTC.

In nucleotides, the CDR3 is TGTGCCAGCAGTCGGGCAGGGGGCGGCTACACCTTC. Translating gives CASSRAGGGYTF. The V gene is TRBV12-3 or TRBV12-4, the J gene TRBJ1-2; 8 bases are a match to TRBD1. J was trimmed by 8 bases and V by 5 bases; bases with no gene match: 4. The CDR3 is 12 residues long.

This rearrangement joins TRBV9 to TRBJ2-2; TRBD2 agrees at 8 bases. This CDR3 contains 16 residues. From germline, CDR1 is SGDLS and CDR2 YYNGEE. The trim removed 4 bases at V and 4 bases at J, leaving 9 bases unmatched. CDR3: CASSTSAGVPTGELFF. Here the CDR3 DNA reads TGTGCCAGCAGCACCTCAGCGGGGGTACCCACCGGGGAGCTGTTTTTT.

The chain uses TRBV15 and TRBJ1-1, with 7 bases fitting TRBD1. The junction had 13 bases not matched to a gene; V was cut back by 6 bases and J by 3 bases. Per germline, CDR1 LNHNV and CDR2 YYDKDF (reference sequence). This CDR3 region has 16 residues. The CDR3 coding sequence is TGTGCCACCAGGGGAGAGACAGGGCGGGGCGACACTGAAGCTTTCTTT. This sequence encodes CATRGETGRGDTEAFF.

V gene TRBV6-5 combines with J gene TRBJ1-2, with D possibly being TRBD1 (6 bases). CDR1 is MNHEY and CDR2 is SVGAGI in the germline V gene. Deletions cut 4 bases from V and 0 bases from J, with 15 bases between. CDR3 length: 16 residues. CDR3 sequence: CASSSTGPPTNYGYTF. The CDR3 bases are TGTGCCAGCAGTTCAACAGGGCCCCCCACTAACTATGGCTACACCTTC.

The gene calls are TRBV20-1 and TRBJ1-3, with TRBD1 matching 8 bases. From germline, CDR1 is DFQATT and CDR2 SNEGSKA (reference sequence). V dropped 4 bases and J dropped 0; count of bases not matched to a gene: 5. The CDR3 loop spans 15 amino acids. This CDR3 reads CSATEGQGSGNTIYF. DNA for the CDR3: TGCAGTGCTACTGAAGGACAGGGCTCTGGAAACACCATATATTTT.

The chain combines TRBV1 with TRBJ1-4; the D call in the table, TRBD1, was not verified against the DNA. TRBV1 is deemed a pseudogene. The CDR3 length is 18 residues. In nucleotides, the CDR3 is TGCACCAGCAGCCAAGAATCGGACAGGACCGCAACTAATGAAAAACTGTTTTTT. Translation gives CTSSQESDRTATNEKLFF.

The chain is built from TRBV5-4 and TRBJ2-3; weak D call: TRBD1 (5 bases). Germline V gene lookup returns CDR1 SGHNT and CDR2 YYREEE (reference sequence). CDR3 length: 14 amino acids. Trimming removed 0 bases at V and 0 bases at J, with 5 bases between. The CDR3 sequence: CASSLGTSTDTQYF. The CDR3 region has the DNA TGTGCCAGCAGCTTGGGGACAAGCACAGATACGCAGTATTTT.

The CDR3 DNA sequence: TGTGCCAGTAAGGCCCTGGGGACAGGGAGTTCACCCCTCCACTTT. It encodes CASKALGTGSSPLHF. The chain carries TRBV19 and TRBJ1-6, with 9 nucleotides matching TRBD1. Looked up from germline, CDR1 is LNHDA and CDR2 is SQIVND (reference sequence). This CDR3 is 15 amino acids long. V shed 7 bases, J shed 9 bases, and the junction held 10 bases outside the gene matches.

Remarks on this clone: Other DNA sequences in this sample translate to the same CDR3. This chain links TRBV6-5 with TRBJ1-4; tentative D call: TRBD1 (5 bases). The germline CDR1 and CDR2 sequences are MNHEY and SVGAGI. The V and J ends lost 6 bases and 0 bases respectively, with 11 bases between them. The CDR3 has 15 amino acids. The CDR3 sequence: CASSSGEATNEKLFF. The CDR3 DNA is TGTGCCAGCAGCTCGGGGGAAGCAACTAATGAAAAACTGTTTTTT.

The chain uses TRBV6-1 and TRBJ2-2, with 7 bases lining up with TRBD1. Germline V gene lookup returns CDR1 MNHNS and CDR2 SASEGT. The CDR3 consists of 14 residues. The J segment lost 4 bases and the V segment lost 6 bases, leaving 5 bases of the junction unmatched. The CDR3 protein is CASSDRVGTGELFF. The CDR3 nucleotides read TGTGCCAGCAGCGACAGGGTGGGCACCGGGGAGCTGTTTTTT.

V gene TRBV2 combines with J gene TRBJ2-4, with D perhaps matching TRBD2 (5 bases). Trimming left V 8 bases short and J 8 bases short, with 10 bases between. The CDR3 extends over 11 amino acids. Per germline, CDR1 SNHLY and CDR2 FYNNEI. This CDR3 is CASRAGDIQYF. CDR3 in DNA: TGTGCCAGCCGGGCCGGGGACATTCAGTACTTC. Filled out from reference TRBV2 and TRBJ2-4, the complete variable domain reads EPEVTQTPSHQVTQMGQEVILRCVPISNHLYFYWYRQILGQKVEFLVSFYNNEISEKSEIFDDQFSVERPDGSNFTLKIRSTKLEDSAMYFCASRAGDIQYFGAGTRLSVL.

This chain joins TRBV5-1 and TRBJ1-2; TRBD1 might be the D (6 bases). The ends were cut back, 1 base at V and 4 bases at J, with 11 bases in the middle. The CDR3 length is 14 residues. Germline lookup yields CDR1 SGHRS and CDR2 YFSETQ. CDR3 residues: CASSLLQGSYGYTF. Here the CDR3 DNA reads TGCGCCAGCAGCTTGTTGCAGGGGAGCTATGGCTACACCTTC.

As DNA, the CDR3 is TGCAGCGCCCTGACTAGCGGGGGCGGGGGCATTCAGTACTTC. Its translation is CSALTSGGGGIQYF. The chain joins TRBV29-1 to TRBJ2-4; TRBD2 agrees at 12 bases. The germline V gene encodes CDR1 SQVTM and CDR2 ANQGSEA. The CDR3 consists of 14 residues. V shed 7 bases, J shed 9 bases, and the junction held 10 bases outside the gene matches.

This clone has only a few counts. This sequence joins TRBV6-6 and TRBJ2-7; weak D call: TRBD1 (5 bases). Germline CDR1 MNHNY, CDR2 SVGAGI (reference sequence). The length of the CDR3 is 13 residues. With 5 bases removed from V and 3 bases from J, the gap between germline ends came to 11 bases. In DNA form, the CDR3 reads TGTGCCAGCAGTCCCAGGGCCGACTACGAGCAGTACGTC. It codes for CASSPRADYEQYV.

This clone has more than one count but fewer than ten. The CDR3 DNA follows: TGCAGTGCTTGGGGGGTAAAGCAGTTCTTC. Translating gives CSAWGVKQFF. The rearrangement joins TRBV20-1 to TRBJ2-1, with D perhaps TRBD2 (6 bases). The V and J ends lost 5 bases and 11 bases respectively, with 10 bases between them. The germline gives CDR1 DFQATT, CDR2 SNEGSKA (reference sequence). This CDR3 is built from 10 residues.

The chain recombines TRBV3-1 (or the pseudogene TRBV3-2) with TRBJ1-1; 9 positions agree with TRBD1. Trimming cost V 4 bases and J 4 bases; bases outside gene matches: 4. The CDR3 length is 14 residues. Germline assignment: CDR1 LGHDT and CDR2 YNNKEL (reference sequence). The CDR3 region has the DNA TGTGCCAGCAGCCCACAGGGACAGGGCACTGAAGCTTTCTTT. It yields the protein CASSPQGQGTEAFF.

The chain joins TRBV7-6 to TRBJ2-2; D gene ambiguous. The CDR3 has 14 amino acids. V was cut by 2 bases and J by 1 base, with 5 bases left in between. Germline CDR1 and CDR2: SGHVS and FNYEAQ. The CDR3 nucleotides read TGTGCCAGCAGCTTAATTAGGAACACCGGGGAGCTGTTTTTT. It codes for CASSLIRNTGELFF.

This clone was recorded a few times. V is TRBV27 and J is TRBJ2-7; unclear D gene. V lost 8 bases to trimming and J lost 7 bases, with 12 bases between them. CDR1 MNHEY and CDR2 SMNVEV come from the germline V gene (reference sequence). CDR3 length: 11 amino acids. The CDR3 DNA sequence: TGTGCCAGCGGTCAACTTGTGGAGCAGTACTTC. Amino acid sequence: CASGQLVEQYF.

The chain links TRBV18 to TRBJ1-6; maybe TRBD1 (5 bases). V was clipped by 2 bases and J by 10 bases, with 15 bases between them. The CDR3 is made up of 15 amino acids. The germline V gene encodes CDR1 KGHSH and CDR2 LQKENI. The DNA for the CDR3 is TGTGCCAGCTCACCATCGGGGGTGACGGAATCACCCCTCCACTTT. This gives the protein CASSPSGVTESPLHF.

This clone was detected a few times. The chain couples TRBV6-5 to TRBJ2-7; D is possibly TRBD2 (5 bases). The germline CDR1 and CDR2 sequences are MNHEY and SVGAGI. CDR3 size: 12 residues. Trimming shortened V by 8 bases and J by 0 bases, and 8 bases separated the two germline ends. CDR3 region: CASDRGSYEQYF. The DNA of the CDR3 is TGTGCCAGCGACCGGGGCTCCTACGAGCAGTACTTC.

This clone appeared a few times. CDR3 coding DNA: TGCGCCAGCAGCCAAGGACAGGGGCCCACCACAGATACGCAGTATTTT. This sequence encodes CASSQGQGPTTDTQYF. The gene calls are TRBV4-1 and TRBJ2-3; 8 positions match TRBD1. J gave up 2 bases and V 1 base, and 5 bases lay outside the gene matches. The germline CDR1 and CDR2 sequences are MGHRA and YSYEKL. The CDR3 has 16 residues.

The chain couples TRBV11-2 to TRBJ2-7; TRBD1 might be the D (7 bases). Trimming cost V 5 bases and J 6 bases, with 17 bases left between them. CDR1 and CDR2 (germline): SGHAT, FQNNGV. There are 14 residues in the CDR3. DNA for the CDR3: TGTGCCAGCAGCACCGCACACAGGGGAGGCGAGCAGTACTTC. Amino acids: CASSTAHRGGEQYF.

The chain uses TRBV5-1 and TRBJ2-3, with TRBD2 identical over 12 bases. In germline, CDR1 is SGHRS, CDR2 YFSETQ. The V segment lost 3 bases and the J segment 5 bases; nucleotides outside the gene matches: 7. The CDR3 totals 16 residues. CDR3 nucleotides: TGCGCCAGCAGCTCGCTACTAGCGGGGGGATTAGATACGCAGTATTTT. Translation: CASSSLLAGGLDTQYF.

This sequence joins TRBV6-5 and TRBJ2-1; 7 bases are a match to TRBD2. The CDR3 contains 14 residues. J gave up 5 bases and V 7 bases, and 8 bases lay outside the gene matches. Germline values: CDR1 MNHEY, CDR2 SVGAGI. CDR3 nucleotide sequence: TGTGCCAGCACAGCGGGGAGGCTTAACAATGAGCAGTTCTTC. Translation gives CASTAGRLNNEQFF.

The chain recombines TRBV6-1 with TRBJ2-3; 11 nucleotides match TRBD1. V was pared by 4 bases and J by 4 bases, with 10 bases of the junction left unmatched. The V gene's germline CDR1 is MNHNS and CDR2 SASEGT. The length of the CDR3 is 17 residues. The DNA for the CDR3 is TGTGCCAGCAGTGTTTCTCCGGGACAGGGGGTCGCAGATACGCAGTATTTT. Translated: CASSVSPGQGVADTQYF.

V usage is TRBV14 and J usage is TRBJ2-3, with 8 bases lining up with TRBD2. J was trimmed by 2 bases and V by 2 bases; bases with no gene match: 12. Germline loops: CDR1 SGHDN, CDR2 FVKESK. This CDR3 spans 18 amino acids. DNA of the CDR3: TGTGCCAGCAGCCAACGCCCCGGGGGGGCCCTTTTCACAGATACGCAGTATTTT. Translating it yields CASSQRPGGALFTDTQYF.